Listed here are 32 T cell receptor beta chains from one sample, sequenced in a study of T cells in women clearing cervical HPV infection. Profiling relied on immunoSEQ multiplex PCR, and the TCRdb table lists in-frame clones only, not all of them. In total, the table holds tens of thousands of clones. Sample: blood buffy coat. The receptors here all came from a woman between 18 and 75 years old with a cervical HPV16 infection that either progressed to CIN3+ or cleared (not recorded which).

The part of the CDR3 DNA that was read is TGTGCCAGCAGCTGGTGGCGGGGCACCGGGGAG. Protein: CASSWWRGTGE. The complete CDR3 sequence is CASSWWRGTGELFF. The genes are TRBV7-2 and TRBJ2-2; D is possibly TRBD2 (6 bases). The CDR3 extends 3 residues past the end of the read, so its final part is completed from the germline J gene. Germline values: CDR1 SGHTA, CDR2 FQGNSA. This CDR3 region has 14 residues. Trimming took off 4 bases at V and 4 bases at J, with 10 bases between the two ends.

Details on this clone: The read ends 3 residues shy of where the CDR3 ends; the end is completed using the germline J gene. The rearrangement uses TRBV9 and TRBJ2-7; 10 bases align to TRBD2. Trimming cost V 0 bases and J 5 bases; bases outside gene matches: 8. CDR3 size: 16 residues. The V gene's germline CDR1 is SGDLS and CDR2 YYNGEE. CDR3 DNA (partial): TGTGCCAGCAGCGTAGGGGAGCGGGGGGGCCGACACGAG. It encodes CASSVGERGGRHE. The entire CDR3 reads CASSVGERGGRHEQYF.

Comment on this clone: The CDR3 end falls 3 residues outside the read, so it is completed with the germline J gene. This rearrangement joins TRBV20-1 to TRBJ1-5; 9 positions agree with TRBD1. CDR1 is DFQATT and CDR2 is SNEGSKA in the germline V gene (reference sequence). The trim removed 0 bases at V and 4 bases at J, leaving 4 bases unmatched. CDR3 length: 15 amino acids. The CDR3 bases that were read are TGCAGTGCTAGAGATGGACAGGGGCGGAATCAGCCC. It is translated as CSARDGQGRNQP. From start to end, the CDR3 is CSARDGQGRNQPQHF.

A note on this clone: Read coverage stops 3 residues before the CDR3 terminus; the germline J gene supplies the remainder. V gene TRBV10-3 combines with J gene TRBJ1-2; D may be TRBD1 (5 bases). V was cut by 5 bases and J by 1 base, with 8 bases left in between. The germline gives CDR1 ENHRY, CDR2 SYGVKD. This CDR3 region has 13 residues. The CDR3 DNA, read in part, is TGTGCCATCAGTTATGACAGTAACTATGGC. It is translated as CAISYDSNYG. The entire CDR3 protein reads CAISYDSNYGYTF.

In regard to this clone: The read comes to an end 3 residues before the CDR3 does, leaving the germline J gene to fill in the end. This chain links TRBV10-3 with TRBJ1-5; 8 nucleotides match TRBD1. This CDR3 has 14 amino acids. V lost 6 bases to trimming and J lost 3 bases; unmatched junction nucleotides: 4. Germline values: CDR1 ENHRY, CDR2 SYGVKD. This CDR3 reads CAISATGDNQPQHF. The DNA read from the CDR3 is TGTGCCATCAGCGCGACAGGGGACAATCAGCCC.

Turning to this clone: The CDR3 extends 3 residues past the end of the read, so its final part is completed from the germline J gene. The chain links TRBV9 to TRBJ1-2; D possibly corresponds to TRBD1 (6 bases). The CDR3 sequence is 17 residues long. Germline V gives CDR1 SGDLS, CDR2 YYNGEE. Trimming cost V 0 bases and J 4 bases, with 19 bases left between them. The CDR3: CASSVGDIALTAYGYTF. Partial CDR3 DNA: TGTGCCAGCAGCGTAGGGGACATTGCCTTAACAGCCTATGGC.

For this clone: From the germline J gene comes the end of the CDR3, since the read stops 3 residues before it. The chain carries TRBV6-1 and TRBJ2-1; 10 bases are shared with TRBD2. From germline, CDR1 is MNHNS and CDR2 SASEGT. V lost 2 bases and J lost 8; bases outside the gene matches: 12. The CDR3 is 17 amino acids. CDR3 residues: CASSEWGSGGSDDEQFF. The covered CDR3 bases are TGTGCCAGCAGTGAATGGGGTAGCGGGGGGTCGGACGATGAG.

A word on this clone: The DNA ends 3 residues before the CDR3 does, and the rest of the CDR3 is filled in from the germline J gene. The chain links TRBV5-1 to TRBJ2-7; 12 bases are shared with TRBD1. The V and J ends lost 1 base and 1 base, in that order; junction bases with no gene match: 6. This CDR3 has 17 amino acids. Germline values: CDR1 SGHRS, CDR2 YFSETQ. CDR3 DNA (partial): TGCGCCAGCAGCTTGACCCCGGGACAGGGGGCGTCCTACGAG. It codes for CASSLTPGQGASYE. The entire CDR3 sequence reads CASSLTPGQGASYEQYF.

Turning to this clone: Read sequence stops 3 residues before the CDR3 end, and the germline J gene provides the missing end. The chain is built from TRBV5-6 and TRBJ2-1, with 8 nucleotides matching TRBD2. Germline-derived CDR1 and CDR2 are SGHDT and YYEEEE. This CDR3 has 15 amino acids. Trimming cost V 3 bases and J 3 bases; bases outside gene matches: 5. The part of the CDR3 DNA that was read is TGTGCCAGCAGCTACAGGACTAGCAACTACAATGAG. Its translation: CASSYRTSNYNE. The CDR3 in full is CASSYRTSNYNEQFF.

In the case of this clone: The read finishes 3 residues shy of the CDR3 end, and the germline J gene is used to complete it. This chain joins TRBV18 and TRBJ2-1, with 8 bases that match TRBD2. Germline V gene sequence: CDR1 KGHSH, CDR2 LQKENI. The CDR3 runs 15 residues. V shed 6 bases and J 6 bases; nucleotides not matched to a gene: 10. The CDR3 sequence is CASSPPGLGGNEQFF. The CDR3 bases that were read are TGTGCCAGCTCGCCGCCGGGACTAGGGGGCAATGAG.

Regarding this clone: The missing CDR3 end, 3 residues past where the read stops, is filled in from the germline J gene. The V and J genes are TRBV20-1 and TRBJ2-3; 8 bases align to TRBD2. CDR1 DFQATT and CDR2 SNEGSKA come from the germline V gene (reference sequence). The CDR3 loop spans 14 amino acids. CDR3: CSASAAPAGETQYF. The sequenced CDR3 bases are TGCAGTGCTAGCGCTGCACCAGCGGGGGAAACG.

As regards this clone: The DNA ends 3 residues before the CDR3 does, and the rest of the CDR3 is filled in from the germline J gene. The rearrangement joins TRBV4-1 to TRBJ2-7; TRBD2 matches 11 bases. Germline V CDR1 and CDR2: MGHRA, YSYEKL. V trimming: 3 bases; J trimming: 6 bases; junction bases outside the gene matches: 13. The CDR3 has 17 residues. This CDR3 is CASSQEIAGGLLGEQYF. The sequenced CDR3 bases are TGCGCCAGCAGCCAGGAGATAGCGGGGGGGCTCCTAGGCGAG.

About this clone itself: The CDR3 goes on 3 residues after the read ends, and that part is filled in from the germline J gene. The V and J genes are TRBV10-3 and TRBJ1-6; TRBD1 agrees at 7 bases. With V trimmed by 6 bases and J by 6 bases, 20 bases remained unmatched. Germline V gene data show CDR1 as ENHRY and CDR2 as SYGVKD. The CDR3 runs 19 residues. The CDR3 loop is CAIRRKGARSRPINSPLHF. The DNA read from the CDR3 is TGTGCCATCAGACGAAAGGGGGCTCGCAGCCGCCCGATTAATTCACCC.

With respect to this clone: The read gets to within 3 residues of the CDR3 end, and the germline J gene fills in the rest. This chain connects TRBV6-4 to TRBJ1-5, with 10 bases that match TRBD1. The CDR3 loop spans 13 amino acids. The germline CDR1 and CDR2 sequences are MRHNA and SNTAGT. Trimming at V came to 11 bases and at J to 2 bases, leaving 3 bases not matched to a gene. The DNA read from the CDR3 is TGTGCCGGGACAGGGGTCGGCAATCAGCCC. Its protein product is CAGTGVGNQP. The full CDR3 reads CAGTGVGNQPQHF.

Details on this clone: The read is 3 residues too short to cover the CDR3 end, so that end is filled in from the germline J gene. This rearrangement joins TRBV18 to TRBJ1-6; 10 nucleotides line up with TRBD1. The CDR3 extends over 16 amino acids. V lost 3 bases to trimming and J lost 6 bases; unmatched junction nucleotides: 5. Germline CDR1 KGHSH, CDR2 LQKENI. CDR3 DNA (partial): TGTGCCAGCTCACCGACAGGGGGCGCGGTTAATTCACCC. This sequence encodes CASSPTGGAVNSP. The complete CDR3 reads CASSPTGGAVNSPLHF.

On this clone: The read ends 3 residues before the CDR3 terminus; that terminus is restored from the germline J gene. This chain connects TRBV5-6 to TRBJ2-5; 11 bases map to TRBD1. The V gene end was trimmed by 2 bases and the J gene end by 5 bases; junction bases not matched to a gene: 2. In germline, CDR1 is SGHDT, CDR2 YYEEEE. The CDR3 has 14 amino acids. CDR3 residues: CASSFGQGAETQYF. The covered CDR3 bases are TGTGCCAGCAGCTTCGGACAGGGGGCCGAGACC.

A word on this clone: The read terminates 3 residues before the CDR3 end, so the remaining end is supplied by the germline J gene. The chain employs TRBV2 and TRBJ2-7; 9 nucleotides match TRBD1. With V trimmed by 7 bases and J by 2 bases, 6 bases remained unmatched. The CDR3 has 14 amino acids. The germline V gene encodes CDR1 SNHLY and CDR2 FYNNEI. CDR3 bases read: TGTGCCAGCACTTCAGGACAGGGGACCTACGAG. Protein: CASTSGQGTYE. In full, the CDR3 is CASTSGQGTYEQYF.

Regarding this clone: Its ends do not fully match the called genes, so a read error is possible. The chain's CDR3 is CTRERGGWNEQFF. The CDR3 DNA, read in part, is TGCACCAGGGAGCGGGGGGGATGGAATGAG. The rearrangement links TRBV4-1 to TRBJ2-1; 10 bases are a match to TRBD2. The missing CDR3 end, 3 residues past where the read stops, is filled in from the germline J gene. Germline V gives CDR1 MGHRA, CDR2 YSYEKL. The CDR3 is 13 residues long.

A note on this clone: The read ends 3 residues early relative to the CDR3; the germline J gene fills the gap. The chain recombines TRBV5-1 with TRBJ2-3; 8 bases are shared with TRBD1. The CDR3 is 14 amino acids. Germline assignment: CDR1 SGHRS and CDR2 YFSETQ. V lost 3 bases, J lost 5 bases, and 5 bases stayed unmatched. The CDR3 region is CASSSQGARDTQYF. Incomplete CDR3 DNA: TGCGCCAGCAGCTCCCAGGGGGCTAGAGATACG.

Concerning this clone itself: The sequenced fragment ends 3 residues before the CDR3 boundary, so the rest is inferred from the germline J gene. The V call is TRBV2, the J call TRBJ1-2; TRBD1 matches at 8 bases. The CDR3 is 15 residues long. Germline CDR1 and CDR2: SNHLY and FYNNEI. V trimming: 6 bases; J trimming: 3 bases; junction bases outside the gene matches: 9. This CDR3 reads CASRFGQGMDYGYTF. The DNA read from the CDR3 is TGTGCCAGCAGGTTCGGACAGGGAATGGACTATGGC.

Points on this clone: Coverage ceases 3 residues before the CDR3 finishes, and the germline J gene fills in the end. J is TRBJ2-7 and V is TRBV20-1; tentative D call: TRBD1 (6 bases). Germline-derived CDR1 and CDR2 are DFQATT and SNEGSKA (reference sequence). The V end lost 5 bases, the J end lost 5 bases, and 22 bases lay between the germline ends. The CDR3 runs to 15 residues. The CDR3 sequence: CSAHRGAGAEHEQYF. The sequenced CDR3 bases are TGCAGTGCTCACCGAGGCGCAGGGGCGGAGCACGAG.

A remark on this clone: The DNA ends 3 residues before the CDR3 does, and the rest of the CDR3 is filled in from the germline J gene. V usage is TRBV7-9 and J usage is TRBJ1-1, with no clear D. With 5 bases removed from V and 0 bases from J, the gap between germline ends came to 10 bases. The V gene's germline CDR1 is SEHNR and CDR2 FQNEAQ (reference sequence). This CDR3 comprises 14 residues. The CDR3 region is CASSLKSLNTEAFF. CDR3 bases read: TGTGCCAGCAGCCTAAAATCGCTGAACACTGAA.

With regard to this clone: Sequencing ends 3 residues short of the CDR3 end; the germline J gene provides the rest. The chain recombines TRBV19 with TRBJ1-6, with D maybe TRBD1 (6 bases). The V gene's germline CDR1 is LNHDA and CDR2 SQIVND (reference sequence). This CDR3 has 13 amino acids. V gave up 7 bases and J gave up 4 bases, with 8 bases separating them. CDR3 sequence: CASTGVYNSPLHF. The CDR3 DNA, read in part, is TGTGCCAGTACAGGGGTATATAATTCACCC.

A note on this clone: The read terminates 3 residues before the CDR3 end, so the remaining end is supplied by the germline J gene. The rearrangement links TRBV7-6 to TRBJ2-3; D is uncertain. In germline, CDR1 is SGHVS, CDR2 FNYEAQ. Deletions cut 5 bases from V and 5 bases from J, with 11 bases between. The CDR3 extends over 13 amino acids. Incomplete CDR3 DNA: TGTGCCAGCAGCCCATCTTCAGGAGATACG. It codes for CASSPSSGDT. The whole CDR3 region reads CASSPSSGDTQYF.

Notes on this clone: The read finishes 3 residues shy of the CDR3 end, and the germline J gene is used to complete it. The V and J genes are TRBV5-1 and TRBJ1-4; TRBD1 aligns across 7 bases. This CDR3 contains 14 residues. Trimming cost V 3 bases and J 8 bases; bases outside gene matches: 7. Germline V gene sequence: CDR1 SGHRS, CDR2 YFSETQ. CDR3 DNA (partial): TGCGCCAGCAGCTACGGACAGGACGGGGAAAAA. Protein: CASSYGQDGEK. In full, the CDR3 reads CASSYGQDGEKLFF.

The sequenced CDR3 bases are TGTGCCAGCAGTAACGGACACCTCTATGGC. This translates into CASSNGHLYG. In full, the CDR3 is CASSNGHLYGYTF. V and J are TRBV27 and TRBJ1-2; D may be TRBD1 (5 bases). From the germline J gene comes the end of the CDR3, since the read stops 3 residues before it. This CDR3 is 13 amino acids long. The germline CDR1 and CDR2 sequences are MNHEY and SMNVEV (reference sequence). V dropped 5 bases and J dropped 4 bases, with 11 bases sitting between them.

CDR3 in amino acids: CASSHRDRGTYEQYF. Partial CDR3 DNA: TGCGCCAGCAGCCATCGGGACAGGGGGACCTACGAG. V gene TRBV4-1 combines with J gene TRBJ2-7; TRBD1 matches at 11 bases. Coverage ceases 3 residues before the CDR3 finishes, and the germline J gene fills in the end. Germline loops: CDR1 MGHRA, CDR2 YSYEKL. The V gene end was trimmed by 3 bases and the J gene end by 2 bases; junction bases not matched to a gene: 3. The CDR3 loop spans 15 amino acids.

With regard to this clone: The observed sequence ends 3 residues before the CDR3 terminus, with the missing tail filled in from the germline J gene. The chain carries TRBV20-1 and TRBJ2-5; 12 bases fit TRBD2. The germline V gene encodes CDR1 DFQATT and CDR2 SNEGSKA (reference sequence). Trimming took 6 bases from V and 4 from J; bases not matched to a gene: 3. The CDR3 is made up of 13 amino acids. Incomplete CDR3 DNA: TGCAGTGCCCCGACTAGCGGGGGAGAGACC. As protein: CSAPTSGGET. The entire CDR3 is CSAPTSGGETQYF.

Worth noting for this clone: With the read ending 3 residues before the CDR3 end, the germline J gene is used to fill in that end. This chain uses TRBV28 with TRBJ1-5; the D is unclear. Deletions cut 10 bases from V and 4 bases from J, with 20 bases between. CDR1 is MDHEN and CDR2 is SYDVKM in the germline V gene. The CDR3 spans 15 residues. The sequenced CDR3 bases are TGTGCCACCAGCGGGGATTCGTGGGAAAATCAGCCC. Amino acid sequence: CATSGDSWENQP. The complete CDR3 protein is CATSGDSWENQPQHF.

Concerning this clone: The observed sequence ends 3 residues before the CDR3 terminus, with the missing tail filled in from the germline J gene. The chain joins TRBV13 to TRBJ1-3; 9 positions match TRBD1. Germline V CDR1 and CDR2: PRHDT, FYEKMQ (reference sequence). J lost 0 bases, V lost 5 bases, and 8 bases had no gene match. CDR3 size: 17 residues. The CDR3 here is CASSGGGQGISGNTIYF. CDR3 DNA, as far as it was read: TGTGCCAGCAGCGGGGGGGGACAGGGAATCTCTGGAAACACC.

In regard to this clone: The read halts 3 residues ahead of the CDR3 end, with the missing end drawn from the germline J gene. The chain carries TRBV5-4 and TRBJ1-2; weak D call: TRBD1 (6 bases). CDR3 length: 16 amino acids. V was shortened by 0 bases and J by 5 bases, with 17 bases between the two germline ends. The germline V gene encodes CDR1 SGHNT and CDR2 YYREEE (reference sequence). This CDR3 reads CASSLGGETGWYGYTF. CDR3 bases read: TGTGCCAGCAGCTTGGGAGGGGAAACAGGGTGGTATGGC. Filled out from reference TRBV5-4 and TRBJ1-2, the complete variable domain reads ETGVTQSPTHLIKTRGQQVTLRCSSQSGHNTVSWYQQALGQGPQFIFQYYREEENGRGNFPPRFSGLQFPNYSSELNVNALELDDSALYLCASSLGGETGWYGYTFGSGTRLTVV.

To note about this clone: Read coverage stops 3 residues before the CDR3 terminus; the germline J gene supplies the remainder. This chain uses TRBV20-1 with TRBJ2-1; TRBD1 agrees at 8 bases. The germline V gene encodes CDR1 DFQATT and CDR2 SNEGSKA (reference sequence). This CDR3 has 14 residues. V shed 0 bases, J shed 9 bases, and the junction held 7 bases outside the gene matches. The sequenced CDR3 bases are TGCAGTGCTAGAGATGGACAGGGTAGGAGTGAG. Protein: CSARDGQGRSE. The full-length CDR3 reads as CSARDGQGRSEQFF.